The entry below gives a single T cell receptor beta chain sequence along with its context. Its specificity is unknown. These data belong to a study of PD-1 blockade in classical Hodgkin lymphoma. General study points: Relative to healthy donors, newly diagnosed patients reportedly had lower baseline TCR diversity, which was reported as lower still in relapsed/refractory patients. Partial responders and progressors had significantly lower baseline TCR diversity. Although disease activity or prior therapy may be involved, causes of the repertoire differences remain undefined. Patients were excluded if nivolumab began under 1 year after ASCT (the autologous transplant).

TCRdb keeps only in-frame clones here, not all; method: immunoSEQ multiplex PCR. The sample includes 100,000 or so clones, roughly nine tenths of them seen just once. As for time point: cycle 4 day 1 (C4D1), after five to seven weeks of nivolumab. Every one of the patients relapsed after autologous stem cell transplantation (brentuximab vedotin exposure was variable). The CDR3 sequence is 15 residues long. The V segment lost 4 bases and the J segment 6 bases; nucleotides outside the gene matches: 8. The germline gives CDR1 LNHDA, CDR2 SQIVND (reference sequence). The source was peripheral blood mononuclear cells (PBMCs), collected before the fourth cycle of nivolumab. This TCR came from a human donor with classical Hodgkin lymphoma. The V call is TRBV19, the J call TRBJ2-3; 9 nucleotides line up with TRBD2. The CDR3 DNA sequence: TGTGCCAGTAGTACCTCTGCGGGAGGGTCGGATACGCAGTATTTT. Protein product: CASSTSAGGSDTQYF.